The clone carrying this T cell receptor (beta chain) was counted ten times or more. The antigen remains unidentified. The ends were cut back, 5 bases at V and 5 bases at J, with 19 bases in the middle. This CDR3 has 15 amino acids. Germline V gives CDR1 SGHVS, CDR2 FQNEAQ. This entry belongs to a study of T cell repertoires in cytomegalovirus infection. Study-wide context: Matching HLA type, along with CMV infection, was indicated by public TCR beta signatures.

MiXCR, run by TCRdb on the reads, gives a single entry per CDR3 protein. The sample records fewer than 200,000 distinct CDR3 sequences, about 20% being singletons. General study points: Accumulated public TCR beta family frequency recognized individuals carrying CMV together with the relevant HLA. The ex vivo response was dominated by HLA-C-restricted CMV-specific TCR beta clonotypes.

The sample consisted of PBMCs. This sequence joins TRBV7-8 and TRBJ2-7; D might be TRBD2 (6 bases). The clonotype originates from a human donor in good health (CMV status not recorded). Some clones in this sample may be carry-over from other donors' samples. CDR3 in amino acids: CASSPRREIRDEQYF. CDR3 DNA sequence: TGTGCCAGCAGCCCACGACGGGAGATTCGGGACGAGCAGTACTTC.